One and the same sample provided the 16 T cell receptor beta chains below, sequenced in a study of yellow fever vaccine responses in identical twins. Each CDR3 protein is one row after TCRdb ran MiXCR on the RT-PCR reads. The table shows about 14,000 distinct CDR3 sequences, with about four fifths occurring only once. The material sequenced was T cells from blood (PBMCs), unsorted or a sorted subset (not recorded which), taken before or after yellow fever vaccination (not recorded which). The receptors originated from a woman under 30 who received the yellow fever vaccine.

The DNA for the CDR3 is TGTGCCAGCCAGGGGGCGGGGGGCTACACCTTC. Translated: CASQGAGGYTF. The rearrangement uses TRBV2 and TRBJ1-2; 8 bases are shared with TRBD1. This CDR3 has 11 residues. V lost 8 bases, J lost 8 bases, and 4 bases stayed unmatched. CDR1 SNHLY and CDR2 FYNNEI come from the germline V gene.

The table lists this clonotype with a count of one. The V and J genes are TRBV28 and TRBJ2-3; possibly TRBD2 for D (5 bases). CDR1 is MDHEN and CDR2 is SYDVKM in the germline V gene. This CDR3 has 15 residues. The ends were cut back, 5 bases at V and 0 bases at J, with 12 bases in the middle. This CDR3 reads CASSPGVTSTDTQYF. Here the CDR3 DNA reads TGTGCCAGCAGTCCCGGGGTGACTAGCACAGATACGCAGTATTTT.

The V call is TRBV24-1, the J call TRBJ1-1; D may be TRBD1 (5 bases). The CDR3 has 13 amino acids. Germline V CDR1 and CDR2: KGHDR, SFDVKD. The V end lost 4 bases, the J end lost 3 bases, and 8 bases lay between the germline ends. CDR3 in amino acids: CATSDLGHTEAFF. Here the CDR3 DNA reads TGTGCCACCAGTGACCTGGGGCACACTGAAGCTTTCTTT.

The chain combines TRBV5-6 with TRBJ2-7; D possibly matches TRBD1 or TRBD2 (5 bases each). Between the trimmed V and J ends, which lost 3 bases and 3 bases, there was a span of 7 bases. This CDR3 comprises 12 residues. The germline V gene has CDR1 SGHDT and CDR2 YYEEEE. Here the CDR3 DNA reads TGTGCCAGCAGCTGGGGGAGCTACGAGCAGTACGTC. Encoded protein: CASSWGSYEQYV.

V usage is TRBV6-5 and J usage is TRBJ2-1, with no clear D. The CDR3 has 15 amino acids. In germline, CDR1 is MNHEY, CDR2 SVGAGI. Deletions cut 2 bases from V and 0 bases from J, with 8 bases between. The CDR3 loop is CASSYALLSYNEQFF. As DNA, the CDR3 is TGTGCCAGCAGTTACGCCCTTCTCTCCTACAATGAGCAGTTCTTC.

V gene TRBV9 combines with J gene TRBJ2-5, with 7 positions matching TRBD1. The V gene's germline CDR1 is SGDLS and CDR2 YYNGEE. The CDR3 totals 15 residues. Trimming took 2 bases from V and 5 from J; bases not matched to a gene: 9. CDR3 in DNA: TGTGCCAGCAGCGTCTATACAGGGGATCGGGAGACCCAGTACTTC. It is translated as CASSVYTGDRETQYF.

CDR3 nucleotide sequence: TGCGCCAGCAGTGGGGACCGGCTGACCACTGAAGCTTTCTTT. It yields the protein CASSGDRLTTEAFF. The chain recombines TRBV10-1 with TRBJ1-1; maybe TRBD1 (5 bases). V lost 4 bases to trimming and J lost 4 bases, with 13 bases between them. This CDR3 is built from 14 residues. The germline V gene has CDR1 WNHNN and CDR2 SYGVQD (reference sequence).

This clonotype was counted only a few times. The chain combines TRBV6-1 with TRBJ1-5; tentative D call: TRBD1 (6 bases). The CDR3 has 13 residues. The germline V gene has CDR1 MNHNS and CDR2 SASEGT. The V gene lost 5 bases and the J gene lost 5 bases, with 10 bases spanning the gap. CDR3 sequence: CASSMGGHQPQHF. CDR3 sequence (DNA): TGTGCCAGCAGTATGGGGGGGCATCAGCCCCAGCATTTT.

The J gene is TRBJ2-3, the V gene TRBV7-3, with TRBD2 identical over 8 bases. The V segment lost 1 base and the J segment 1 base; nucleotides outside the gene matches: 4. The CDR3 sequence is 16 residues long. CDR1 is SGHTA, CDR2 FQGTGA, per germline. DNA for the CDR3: TGTGCCAGCAGCTTAAACTCGGGAGGGCGCACAGATACGCAGTATTTT. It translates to CASSLNSGGRTDTQYF.

Written as DNA, the CDR3 is TGCAGCGTTAAGACATCGGAAGAGACCCAGTACTTC. Protein product: CSVKTSEETQYF. The V call is TRBV29-1, the J call TRBJ2-5; no clear D gene. The CDR3 is made up of 12 amino acids. Germline lookup yields CDR1 SQVTM and CDR2 ANQGSEA. V dropped 5 bases and J dropped 3 bases, with 10 bases sitting between them.

The CDR3 here is CATILQTNTGELFF. CDR3 nucleotides: TGTGCCACCATACTCCAAACGAACACCGGGGAGCTGTTTTTT. The chain couples TRBV28 to TRBJ2-2; D unclear. V gave up 10 bases and J gave up 0 bases, with 12 bases separating them. Germline V gene lookup returns CDR1 MDHEN and CDR2 SYDVKM. There are 14 residues in the CDR3.

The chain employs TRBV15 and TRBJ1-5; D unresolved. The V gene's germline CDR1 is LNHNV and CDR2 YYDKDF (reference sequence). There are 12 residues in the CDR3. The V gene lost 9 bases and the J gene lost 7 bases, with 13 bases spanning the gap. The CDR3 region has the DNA TGTGCCACTAGGGCCGCAGGACAGCCCCAGCATTTT. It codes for CATRAAGQPQHF.

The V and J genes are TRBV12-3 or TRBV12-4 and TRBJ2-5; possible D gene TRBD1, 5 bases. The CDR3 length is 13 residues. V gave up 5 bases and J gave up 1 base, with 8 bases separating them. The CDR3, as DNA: TGTGCCAGCAGTGGGGCAAGCCAAGAGACCCAGTACTTC. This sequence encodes CASSGASQETQYF.

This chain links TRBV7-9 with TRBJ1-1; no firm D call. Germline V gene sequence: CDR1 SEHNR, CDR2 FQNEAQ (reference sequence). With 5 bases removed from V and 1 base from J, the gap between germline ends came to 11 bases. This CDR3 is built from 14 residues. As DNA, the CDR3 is TGTGCCAGCAGCCCCGTGAGCCCGAACACTGAAGCTTTCTTT. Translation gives CASSPVSPNTEAFF.

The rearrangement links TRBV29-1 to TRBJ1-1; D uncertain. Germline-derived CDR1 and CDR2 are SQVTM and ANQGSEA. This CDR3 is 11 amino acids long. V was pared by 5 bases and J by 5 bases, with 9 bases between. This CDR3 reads CSVSGVTEAFF. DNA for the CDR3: TGCAGCGTTTCTGGGGTTACTGAAGCTTTCTTT.

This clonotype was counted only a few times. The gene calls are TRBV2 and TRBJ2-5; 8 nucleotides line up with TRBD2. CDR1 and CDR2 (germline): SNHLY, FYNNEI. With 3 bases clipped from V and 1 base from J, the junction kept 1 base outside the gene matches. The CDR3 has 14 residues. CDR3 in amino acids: CASSDSGVQETQYF. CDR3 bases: TGTGCCAGCAGTGATAGCGGGGTCCAAGAGACCCAGTACTTC.